Below are 17 T cell receptor beta chains sequenced from a single sample in a study of cytotoxic CD8 clonotypes in ibrutinib-treated CLL. TCRdb's copy holds only in-frame clones and misses some; the assay was immunoSEQ multiplex PCR. The table shows some 300,000 clones, with roughly 85% occurring only once. Sequenced material: PBMCs, taken before ibrutinib treatment. These receptors were collected from a human donor with chronic lymphocytic leukemia.

The rearrangement joins TRBV30 to TRBJ2-5; 8 bases match TRBD2. The CDR3 runs 14 residues. The ends lost 0 bases at V and 2 bases at J; junction bases unmatched: 2. Germline lookup yields CDR1 GTSNPN and CDR2 SVGIG (reference sequence). The CDR3 DNA reads TGTGCCTGGAGTGTTAGCGGGACGCAAGAGACCCAGTACTTC. Its translation is CAWSVSGTQETQYF.

V is TRBV18 and J is TRBJ1-2; D is ambiguous. CDR3 length: 17 residues. V was shortened by 3 bases and J by 7 bases, with 24 bases between the two germline ends. Germline V CDR1 and CDR2: KGHSH, LQKENI. CDR3 in amino acids: CASSPLAQLEGAGGYTF. The CDR3, as DNA: TGTGCCAGCTCACCGCTCGCTCAATTGGAAGGCGCAGGTGGCTACACCTTC. Drawing the rest from reference TRBV18 and TRBJ1-2, the complete variable domain is NAGVMQNPRHLVRRRGQEARLRCSPMKGHSHVYWYRQLPEEGLKFMVYLQKENIIDESGMPKERFSAEFPKEGPSILRIQQVVRGDSAAYFCASSPLAQLEGAGGYTFGSGTRLTVV.

V gene TRBV11-2 combines with J gene TRBJ1-5; D gene ambiguous. Trimming cost V 4 bases and J 7 bases, with 11 bases left between them. This CDR3 is 13 amino acids long. Germline loops: CDR1 SGHAT, CDR2 FQNNGV. CDR3 coding DNA: TGTGCCAGCAGCTGGACCTCGGGACAGCCCCAGCATTTT. Translating gives CASSWTSGQPQHF.

V and J are TRBV11-2 and TRBJ2-7; D gene ambiguous. Looked up from germline, CDR1 is SGHAT and CDR2 is FQNNGV. CDR3 length: 12 amino acids. V was shortened by 1 base and J by 2 bases, with 3 bases between the two germline ends. The CDR3 region is CASSLGAYEQYF. The CDR3 DNA reads TGTGCCAGCAGCTTAGGAGCCTACGAGCAGTACTTC.

The chain uses TRBV6-5 and TRBJ2-7, with D tentatively TRBD1 (5 bases). From germline, CDR1 is MNHEY and CDR2 SVGAGI. Trimming took 7 bases from V and 2 from J, leaving 15 bases between them. This CDR3 comprises 14 residues. CDR3 sequence (DNA): TGTGCCAGCACTAATGTCCTAGGGGCCTACGAGCAGTACTTC. As protein: CASTNVLGAYEQYF.

CDR3 amino acids: CASSVRGGGYTF. The CDR3 nucleotides read TGTGCCAGCAGTGTTCGTGGGGGAGGCTACACCTTC. The chain links TRBV2 to TRBJ1-2, with D maybe TRBD1 (5 bases). V was shortened by 4 bases and J by 8 bases, with 11 bases between the two germline ends. This CDR3 region has 12 residues. CDR1 and CDR2 from the germline V gene are SNHLY and FYNNEI.

The chain couples TRBV7-8 to TRBJ1-4; TRBD1 aligns across 7 bases. The junction had 8 bases not matched to a gene; V was cut back by 3 bases and J by 7 bases. CDR1 and CDR2 (germline): SGHVS, FQNEAQ. This CDR3 is built from 15 residues. The DNA of the CDR3 is TGTGCCAGCAGCTTTACAGGGGCCGTAGGTGAAAAACTGTTTTTT. Amino acid sequence: CASSFTGAVGEKLFF.

The rearrangement joins TRBV11-2 to TRBJ2-7; no clear D. The V gene lost 3 bases and the J gene lost 2 bases, with 5 bases spanning the gap. The V gene's germline CDR1 is SGHAT and CDR2 FQNNGV. This CDR3 spans 12 amino acids. CDR3 region: CASSFRTYEQYF. CDR3 nucleotide sequence: TGTGCCAGCAGCTTTAGGACCTACGAGCAGTACTTC.

This clone was detected only a few times. In DNA, the CDR3 is TGTGCCAGCAGCCAGGCCACGTTACTATCCGAGCAGTACTTC. Translation: CASSQATLLSEQYF. This sequence joins TRBV5-5 and TRBJ2-7; no firm D call. Trimming pared 4 bases from V and 6 bases from J, leaving 17 bases between. This CDR3 comprises 14 residues. CDR1 SGHKS and CDR2 YYEKEE come from the germline V gene (reference sequence).

The chain couples TRBV5-4 to TRBJ1-1; possibly TRBD1 for D (6 bases). Trimming cost V 8 bases and J 0 bases, with 17 bases left between them. Germline CDR1 and CDR2: SGHNT and YYREEE (reference sequence). This CDR3 spans 15 amino acids. The CDR3 loop reads CASTQGVGMNTEAFF. The CDR3 nucleotides read TGTGCCAGTACACAGGGAGTCGGGATGAACACTGAAGCTTTCTTT.

The rearrangement links TRBV19 to TRBJ2-7; D possibly corresponds to TRBD1 (5 bases). CDR3 size: 14 residues. Germline values: CDR1 LNHDA, CDR2 SQIVND (reference sequence). The V end lost 1 base, the J end lost 6 bases, and 13 bases lay between the germline ends. CDR3 sequence: CASSIGEGTGEQYF. DNA of the CDR3: TGTGCCAGTAGTATAGGAGAAGGAACAGGCGAGCAGTACTTC.

The J gene is TRBJ1-2, the V gene TRBV7-2; D is perhaps TRBD1 (5 bases). The CDR3 length is 14 residues. CDR1 and CDR2 from the germline V gene are SGHTA and FQGNSA. The V end was cut by 5 bases, the J end by 4 bases, with 14 bases between. The CDR3 bases are TGTGCCAGCAGCATATCGGGGGATACCTATGGCTACACCTTC. It specifies CASSISGDTYGYTF.

The chain combines TRBV18 with TRBJ2-2, with a weak D call TRBD2 (6 bases). Germline V gives CDR1 KGHSH, CDR2 LQKENI. The CDR3 is made up of 18 amino acids. The V end lost 2 bases, the J end lost 0 bases, and 16 bases lay between the germline ends. Here the CDR3 DNA reads TGTGCCAGCTCACCATTGGCCGTGGGACTCCCGAACACCGGGGAGCTGTTTTTT. Its translation: CASSPLAVGLPNTGELFF.

The chain joins TRBV9 to TRBJ2-7; 7 bases map to TRBD2. V gave up 4 bases and J gave up 4 bases; unmatched junction bases: 17. The CDR3 is 17 residues long. Germline V CDR1 and CDR2: SGDLS, YYNGEE. CDR3: CASSPDPWASGGYEQYF. The CDR3 bases are TGTGCCAGCAGCCCCGACCCATGGGCTAGCGGTGGATACGAGCAGTACTTC.

This chain links TRBV5-4 with TRBJ1-3; a possible D gene is TRBD1 (6 bases). The CDR3 sequence is 16 residues long. Per the germline V gene, CDR1 is SGHNT and CDR2 is YYREEE (reference sequence). Trimming pared 4 bases from V and 2 bases from J, leaving 16 bases between. Written as DNA, the CDR3 is TGTGCCAGCAGCATGGACAGCCCTGCGGCTGGAAACACCATATATTTT. This encodes CASSMDSPAAGNTIYF.

The chain is built from TRBV13 and TRBJ1-1; 7 bases match TRBD1. This CDR3 spans 17 amino acids. Germline V gives CDR1 PRHDT, CDR2 FYEKMQ (reference sequence). V trimming: 3 bases; J trimming: 3 bases; junction bases outside the gene matches: 13. The CDR3: CASSLVKQGMGYTEAFF. In DNA form, the CDR3 reads TGTGCCAGCAGCTTGGTTAAACAGGGGATGGGGTACACTGAAGCTTTCTTT.

The chain couples TRBV2 to TRBJ2-5, with D perhaps matching TRBD1 (5 bases). Trimming stripped 7 bases from V and 4 bases from J, with 13 bases between. The CDR3 spans 13 residues. CDR1 is SNHLY and CDR2 is FYNNEI in the germline V gene. The CDR3 coding sequence is TGTGCCAGCACCGTCGACAGACGAGAGACCCAGTACTTC. Translating gives CASTVDRRETQYF.